A selection of T cell receptor beta chains follows, all from one sample in a study of response to subunit inactivated influenza vaccine. Each CDR3 protein is one row after TCRdb ran MiXCR on the RT-PCR reads. The sample lists hundreds of thousands of distinct CDR3 sequences; over 25% were seen once. This material consisted of CD4+ T cells sorted from PBMCs, taken less than 6 days after vaccination. The receptors derive from a man aged 50 to 60 who received an inactivated influenza vaccine. CDR3s include the opening cysteine and the closing phenylalanine or tryptophan. D genes are given only for firm matches. For some rows the clone size is stated as once, few or many, or as a class when expanded; others skip it.

>TRBJ1-5|-|14|-|TRBV18
CASSPGRSNQPQHF
TGTGCCAGCTCACCGGGACGGAGCAATCAGCCCCAGCATTTT
>TRBJ2-7|-|15|TRBD1|TRBV7-2
CASSGDRIFSYEQYF
TGTGCCAGCAGCGGGGACAGGATTTTCTCCTACGAGCAGTACTTC
>TRBJ2-3|-|16|TRBD2|TRBV7-2
CASSETPGLANIKQYF
TGTGCCAGCAGCGAGACTCCGGGACTAGCGAATATTAAGCAGTATTTT
>TRBJ2-7|many|14|TRBD1|TRBV5-1
CASSTGTGGDEQYF
TGCGCCAGCAGCACGGGGACAGGGGGCGACGAGCAGTACTTC
>TRBJ1-5|many|16|-|TRBV20-1
CSATRPFSDSNQPQHF
TGCAGTGCCACACGACCCTTTTCGGATAGCAATCAGCCCCAGCATTTT
>TRBJ1-2|many|14|-|TRBV12-3/TRBV12-4
CASSLGQGTYGYTF
TGTGCCAGCAGTTTAGGGCAGGGGACCTATGGCTACACCTTC
>TRBJ2-1|few|17|TRBD2|TRBV5-5
CASSFLAGGHLINEQFF
TGTGCCAGCAGCTTTCTAGCGGGAGGGCACCTTATCAATGAGCAGTTCTTC
>TRBJ2-1|-|14|-|TRBV6-2/TRBV6-3
CASSTNRVRNEQFF
TGTGCCAGCAGTACAAACAGGGTTAGGAATGAGCAGTTCTTC
>TRBJ2-1|-|14|-|TRBV29-1
CSVVGRVGYNEQFF
TGCAGCGTTGTCGGCAGGGTGGGCTACAATGAGCAGTTCTTC
>TRBJ2-3|few|16|-|TRBV15
CATSRDVGVGTDTQYF
TGTGCCACCAGCAGAGATGTCGGGGTCGGCACAGATACGCAGTATTTT
>TRBJ1-5|-|17|TRBD1|TRBV12-3/TRBV12-4
CASSLERTGEGNQPQHF
TGTGCCAGCAGTTTAGAGAGGACAGGTGAGGGCAATCAGCCCCAGCATTTT
>TRBJ2-1|few|15|-|TRBV6-2/TRBV6-3
CASTLTGSSYNEQFF
TGTGCCAGCACCCTGACAGGTAGCTCCTACAATGAGCAGTTCTTC
>TRBJ2-2|-|18|TRBD1|TRBV5-1
CASSLRIPGQGATGELFF
TGCGCCAGCAGCTTAAGGATTCCGGGACAGGGGGCCACCGGGGAGCTGTTTTTT
>TRBJ1-3|-|14|TRBD1|TRBV20-1
CSASRTGPSTAIYF
TGCAGTGCTAGCAGGACAGGGCCATCTACTGCCATATATTTT
>TRBJ2-1|-|14|TRBD2|TRBV12-3/TRBV12-4
CASSAGLVWNEQFF
TGTGCCAGCAGTGCTGGACTAGTTTGGAATGAGCAGTTCTTC
>TRBJ2-1|few|15|-|TRBV7-2
CASSLSPSVGNEQFF
TGTGCCAGCAGCTTATCCCCCTCGGTGGGTAATGAGCAGTTCTTC
>TRBJ1-1|-|13|TRBD1|TRBV4-1
CASSQDYRGLAFF
TGCGCCAGCAGCCAAGATTATAGGGGGCTAGCTTTCTTT
>TRBJ2-1|few|15|-|TRBV7-8
CASLQGGGLYNEQFF
TGTGCCAGCCTCCAAGGTGGGGGGCTCTACAATGAGCAGTTCTTC
>TRBJ2-4|many|14|-|TRBV20-1
CSASQTLRGNIQYF
TGCAGTGCATCACAGACATTAAGGGGAAACATTCAGTACTTC
>TRBJ2-7|few|16|-|TRBV12-3/TRBV12-4
CASSLRRDIFSYEQYF
TGTGCCAGCAGTCTGAGACGGGACATCTTCTCCTACGAGCAGTACTTC
>TRBJ2-1|-|15|TRBD2|TRBV7-2
CASSLDGRASNEQFF
TGTGCCAGCAGCTTAGATGGGAGGGCTTCCAATGAGCAGTTCTTC
>TRBJ1-5|few|14|-|TRBV10-3
CAISDAGNSQPQHF
TGTGCCATCAGTGACGCGGGGAATAGTCAGCCCCAGCATTTT
>TRBJ2-2|-|16|-|TRBV5-1
CASSLVEQPNTGELFF
TGCGCCAGCAGCTTGGTGGAGCAGCCGAACACCGGGGAGCTGTTTTTT
>TRBJ1-2|few|13|-|TRBV20-1
CSARDLGAYGYTF
TGCAGTGCTAGAGATCTGGGGGCCTATGGCTACACCTTC
>TRBJ2-3|few|14|TRBD1|TRBV5-1
CAIRIGQERDTQYF
TGCGCCATCAGAATAGGACAGGAACGAGATACGCAGTATTTT
>TRBJ1-2|-|14|-|TRBV9
CASSTTVIGYGYTF
TGTGCCAGCAGCACGACCGTTATTGGCTATGGCTACACCTTC
>TRBJ2-1|many|14|-|TRBV20-1
CSASVWDGSNEQFF
TGCAGTGCTAGTGTTTGGGACGGGAGTAATGAGCAGTTCTTC
>TRBJ1-1|-|15|TRBD1|TRBV4-3
CASSQEDRQNTEAFF
TGCGCCAGCAGCCAAGAGGACAGGCAGAACACTGAAGCTTTCTTT
>TRBJ2-2|-|14|-|TRBV6-1
CASRPGWGTGELFF
TGTGCCAGCAGGCCAGGATGGGGCACCGGGGAGCTGTTTTTT
>TRBJ2-1|-|15|-|TRBV10-3
CAISSTQALYNEQFF
TGTGCCATCAGCTCGACTCAGGCCCTTTACAATGAGCAGTTCTTC
>TRBJ1-1|once|15|TRBD1|TRBV30
CAWSPSGQAAVEAFF
TGTGCCTGGAGTCCCTCCGGACAGGCCGCTGTCGAAGCTTTCTTT
>TRBJ1-1|few|13|-|TRBV12-3/TRBV12-4
CASTLNGDTTAFF
TGTGCCAGCACGCTCAATGGAGACACTACAGCTTTCTTT
>TRBJ2-3|-|17|-|TRBV5-1
CASSLEGRGSSTDTQYF
TGCGCCAGCAGCTTGGAGGGAAGAGGGTCTAGCACAGATACGCAGTATTTT
>TRBJ2-7|-|12|-|TRBV3-1
CASSLNGGRCYF
TGTGCCAGCAGCCTAAACGGTGGCCGGTGCTACTTC
>TRBJ2-7|-|16|TRBD2|TRBV7-2
CASSLVLGLGLNEQYF
TGTGCCAGCAGCTTAGTTCTGGGACTAGGTCTCAACGAGCAGTACTTC
>TRBJ2-5|-|14|-|TRBV20-1
CSASSGKLQETQYF
TGCAGTGCTAGTTCCGGAAAGCTACAAGAGACCCAGTACTTC
>TRBJ2-7|few|15|-|TRBV2
CASSEGRTTPYEQYF
TGTGCCAGCAGTGAAGGTAGGACGACGCCCTACGAGCAGTACTTC
>TRBJ1-2|few|12|-|TRBV10-3
CAISRTYYGYTF
TGTGCCATCAGCAGAACCTACTATGGCTACACCTTC
>TRBJ1-5|-|16|TRBD1|TRBV28
CASSLYGTGLSQPQHF
TGTGCCAGCAGTTTATACGGGACAGGGTTGAGTCAGCCCCAGCATTTT
>TRBJ2-2|-|16|-|TRBV20-1
CSARDLTGQNTGELFF
TGCAGTGCTAGAGATCTAACAGGACAGAACACCGGGGAGCTGTTTTTT
>TRBJ1-1|-|15|-|TRBV24-1
CATNTLAGENTEAFF
TGTGCCACCAACACACTGGCGGGCGAGAACACTGAAGCTTTCTTT
>TRBJ1-1|-|15|-|TRBV4-3
CASSQTTGSSTEAFF
TGCGCCAGCAGCCAAACTACAGGGTCTAGCACTGAAGCTTTCTTT